This TCR beta chain came from a study of blood T cell repertoires in COVID-19. In the source study's methods: Scientists estimated how many nucleated cells there were by amplifying reference gene primers. Profiled with immunoSEQ multiplex PCR; TCRdb holds only in-frame clones, not every one. That table gives V, J and clone size, and the DNA gave D and trimming. The sample consists of over 85,000 clones, approximately 83% of them appearing once. V gave up 3 bases and J gave up 4 bases, with 10 bases separating them. This CDR3 has 14 amino acids. Looked up from germline, CDR1 is SGHRS and CDR2 is YFSETQ.

This receptor was obtained from a woman in her 70s with acute or convalescent COVID-19. This chain connects TRBV5-1 to TRBJ1-4; D not resolved. The sequenced sample consisted of peripheral blood. The CDR3 coding sequence is TGCGCCAGCAGCTCAGGCACCCATAATGAAAAACTGTTTTTT. Translation: CASSSGTHNEKLFF.